This T cell receptor beta chain was retrieved from a study of cytomegalovirus exposure and HLA in healthy donors. TCRdb's copy holds only in-frame clones and misses some; the assay was immunoSEQ multiplex PCR. The sample shows about 300,000 clones, approximately 88% of them seen only once. V dropped 4 bases and J dropped 0; count of bases not matched to a gene: 5. This CDR3 contains 14 residues. Germline-derived CDR1 and CDR2 are GTSNPN and SVGIG (reference sequence). Material: PBMCs. This clonotype was obtained from a woman under 30 in good health and CMV-seronegative. The J gene is TRBJ1-1, the V gene TRBV30, with TRBD1 identical over 7 bases. CDR3 sequence: CAWTWDSMNTEAFF. In DNA form, the CDR3 reads TGTGCCTGGACTTGGGACAGTATGAACACTGAAGCTTTCTTT.